The T cell receptor beta chain described here comes from a study of T cells in Graves' hyperthyroidism and ophthalmopathy. General study points: Ophthalmopathy got predicted by the model a median approximately 6 months before its onset.

Amplified regions were TCR beta CDR3 sequences from RNA transcripts. Primed by the HTBI set, a first-round RT-PCR was run on the TCR CDR3. TCRdb called the multiplex PCR reads again in MiXCR, with one record for every CDR3 protein. The sample lists about 350,000 distinct CDR3 sequences, about a sixth occurring once. This clonotype appeared many times. Antigen unknown. Deletions cut 3 bases from V and 3 bases from J, with 11 bases between. The CDR3 covers 14 residues. CDR1 is MNHEY, CDR2 SMNVEV, per germline (reference sequence). The V call is TRBV27, the J call TRBJ1-1; a weak D match, TRBD1 (6 bases). Sequencing used blood. This receptor was taken from a woman in her thirties or forties with Graves' ophthalmopathy. CDR3 loop: CASSLRGAYTEAFF. Written as DNA, the CDR3 is TGTGCCAGCAGTTTGAGGGGGGCCTACACTGAAGCTTTCTTT.